What follows describes a single T cell receptor (beta chain). Original processing methods: Amplification with reference gene primers provided the estimates of nucleated cell counts. TCRdb's table, derived via immunoSEQ multiplex PCR, lists solely in-frame clones and lacks some. Clone size and the V and J calls come from that table; the DNA yielded D and trimming. This table has about 69,000 clones, nearly 90% appearing once. This entry comes from a study of blood T cell repertoires in COVID-19. This CDR3 is 17 amino acids long. V was pared by 0 bases and J by 6 bases, with 10 bases of the junction left unmatched. The germline V gene encodes CDR1 MNHEY and CDR2 SVGEGT.

This chain joins TRBV6-2 or TRBV6-3 and TRBJ1-1; TRBD1 aligns across 10 bases. The source of this sequence is a man aged 50 to 59 with acute or convalescent COVID-19. Sequenced: peripheral blood. CDR3 sequence: CASSYSVRGQGRPEAFF. DNA for the CDR3: TGTGCCAGCAGTTACTCTGTTCGGGGACAGGGGAGGCCTGAAGCTTTCTTT.